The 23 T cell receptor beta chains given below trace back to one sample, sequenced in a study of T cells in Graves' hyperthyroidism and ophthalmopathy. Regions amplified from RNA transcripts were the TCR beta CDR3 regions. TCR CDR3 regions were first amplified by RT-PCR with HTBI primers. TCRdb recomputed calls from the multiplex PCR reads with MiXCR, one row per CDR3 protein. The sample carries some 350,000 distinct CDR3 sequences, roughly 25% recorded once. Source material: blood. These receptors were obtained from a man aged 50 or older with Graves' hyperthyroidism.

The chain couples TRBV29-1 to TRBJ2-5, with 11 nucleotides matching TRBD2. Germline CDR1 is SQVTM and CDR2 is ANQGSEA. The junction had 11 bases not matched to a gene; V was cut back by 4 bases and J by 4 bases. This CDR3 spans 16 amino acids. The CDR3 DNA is TGCAGCGTTGTGGTAGCGGGAGGGCCGAGGACAGAGACCCAGTACTTC. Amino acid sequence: CSVVVAGGPRTETQYF.

For the CDR3, the DNA is TGTGCCAGCAGTGACTCGTCTAGCGGACTGTCCTACGAGCAGTACTTC. As protein: CASSDSSSGLSYEQYF. V gene TRBV27 combines with J gene TRBJ2-7; 7 nucleotides line up with TRBD2. Trimming removed 5 bases from V and 1 base from J; junction bases left unmatched: 11. The CDR3 spans 16 residues. Per germline, CDR1 MNHEY and CDR2 SMNVEV (reference sequence).

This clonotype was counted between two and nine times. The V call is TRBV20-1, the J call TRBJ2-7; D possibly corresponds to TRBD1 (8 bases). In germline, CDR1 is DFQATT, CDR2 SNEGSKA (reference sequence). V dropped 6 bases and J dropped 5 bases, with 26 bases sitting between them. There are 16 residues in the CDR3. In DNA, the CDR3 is TGCAGTGCGCAGGGGGCGGGAGTAGGGGGTGGCGACGAGCAGTACTTC. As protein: CSAQGAGVGGGDEQYF.

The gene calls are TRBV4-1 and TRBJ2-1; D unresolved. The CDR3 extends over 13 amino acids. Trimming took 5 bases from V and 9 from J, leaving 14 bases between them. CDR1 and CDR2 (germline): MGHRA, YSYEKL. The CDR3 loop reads CASSKLVYGEQFF. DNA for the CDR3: TGCGCCAGCAGCAAACTCGTGTACGGTGAGCAGTTCTTC.

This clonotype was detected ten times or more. Here the CDR3 reads CASSGRGLAGADTYNEQFF. The CDR3 bases are TGTGCCAGCAGTGGCCGGGGGCTAGCGGGAGCCGACACCTACAATGAGCAGTTCTTC. The chain has TRBV12-3 or TRBV12-4 and TRBJ2-1; 10 bases agree with TRBD2. This CDR3 contains 19 residues. The V and J ends lost 5 bases and 2 bases, in that order; junction bases with no gene match: 15.

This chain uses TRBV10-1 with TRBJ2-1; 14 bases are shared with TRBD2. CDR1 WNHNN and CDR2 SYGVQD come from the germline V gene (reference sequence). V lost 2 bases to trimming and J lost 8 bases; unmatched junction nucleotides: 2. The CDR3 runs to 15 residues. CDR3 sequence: CASSEGTSGSHEQFF. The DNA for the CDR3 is TGCGCCAGCAGTGAGGGGACTAGCGGGAGTCATGAGCAGTTCTTC.

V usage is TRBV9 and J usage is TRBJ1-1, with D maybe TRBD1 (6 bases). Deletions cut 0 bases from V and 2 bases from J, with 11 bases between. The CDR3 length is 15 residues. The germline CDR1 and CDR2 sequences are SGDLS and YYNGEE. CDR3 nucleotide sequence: TGTGCCAGCAGCGTAGAGGGGGTTCCCAACACTGAAGCTTTCTTT. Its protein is CASSVEGVPNTEAFF.

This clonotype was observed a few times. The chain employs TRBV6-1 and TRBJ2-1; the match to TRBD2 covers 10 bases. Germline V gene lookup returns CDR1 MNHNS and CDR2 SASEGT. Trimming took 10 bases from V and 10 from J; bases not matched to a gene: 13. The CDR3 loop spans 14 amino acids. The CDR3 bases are TGTGCCACCCTCTCCAGCGGGAGGGCCAGCGAGCAGTTCTTC. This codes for CATLSSGRASEQFF.

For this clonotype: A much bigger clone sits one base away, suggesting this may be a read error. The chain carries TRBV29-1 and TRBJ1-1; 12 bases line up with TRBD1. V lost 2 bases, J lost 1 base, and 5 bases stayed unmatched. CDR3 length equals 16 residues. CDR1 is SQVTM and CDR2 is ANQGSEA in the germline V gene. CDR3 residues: CSVERDRGRRNTEAFF. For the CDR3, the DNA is TGCAGCGTTGAAAGGGACAGGGGGCGACGGAACACTGAAGCTTTCTTT.

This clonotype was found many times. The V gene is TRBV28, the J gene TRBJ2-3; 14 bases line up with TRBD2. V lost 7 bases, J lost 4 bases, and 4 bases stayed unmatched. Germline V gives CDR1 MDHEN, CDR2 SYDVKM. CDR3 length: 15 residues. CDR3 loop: CASIGTSGSADTQYF. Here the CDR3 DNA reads TGTGCCAGCATTGGGACTAGCGGGAGCGCAGATACGCAGTATTTT.

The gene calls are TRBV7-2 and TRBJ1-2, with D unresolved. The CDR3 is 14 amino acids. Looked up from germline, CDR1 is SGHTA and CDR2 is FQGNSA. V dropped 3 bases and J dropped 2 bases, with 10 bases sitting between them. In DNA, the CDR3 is TGTGCCAGCAGCTTCCGAAATTGGAACTATGGCTACACCTTC. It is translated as CASSFRNWNYGYTF.

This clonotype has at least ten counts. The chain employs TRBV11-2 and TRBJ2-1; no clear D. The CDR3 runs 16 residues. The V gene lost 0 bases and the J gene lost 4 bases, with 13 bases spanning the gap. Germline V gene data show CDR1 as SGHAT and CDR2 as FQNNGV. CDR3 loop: CASSLDPVSSYNEQFF. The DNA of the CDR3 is TGTGCCAGCAGCTTAGATCCCGTTAGCAGTTACAATGAGCAGTTCTTC.

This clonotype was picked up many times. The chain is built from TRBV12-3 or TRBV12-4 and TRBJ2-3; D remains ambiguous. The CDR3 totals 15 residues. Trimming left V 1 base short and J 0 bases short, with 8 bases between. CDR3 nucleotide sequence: TGTGCCAGCAGTTTAGGCCAATCTAGCACAGATACGCAGTATTTT. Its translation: CASSLGQSSTDTQYF.

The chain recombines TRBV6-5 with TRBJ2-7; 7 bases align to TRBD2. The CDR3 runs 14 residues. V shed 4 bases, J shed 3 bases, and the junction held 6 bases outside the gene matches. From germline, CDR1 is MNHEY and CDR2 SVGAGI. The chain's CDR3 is CASSSSGESYEQYF. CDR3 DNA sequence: TGTGCCAGCAGTTCGAGCGGGGAGAGCTACGAGCAGTACTTC.

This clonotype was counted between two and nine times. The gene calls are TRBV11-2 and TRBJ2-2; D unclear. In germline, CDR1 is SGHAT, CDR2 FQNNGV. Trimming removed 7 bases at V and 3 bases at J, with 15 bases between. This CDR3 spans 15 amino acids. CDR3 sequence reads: CASKPPLWDTGELFF. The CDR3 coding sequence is TGTGCCAGCAAACCACCCCTCTGGGACACCGGGGAGCTGTTTTTT.

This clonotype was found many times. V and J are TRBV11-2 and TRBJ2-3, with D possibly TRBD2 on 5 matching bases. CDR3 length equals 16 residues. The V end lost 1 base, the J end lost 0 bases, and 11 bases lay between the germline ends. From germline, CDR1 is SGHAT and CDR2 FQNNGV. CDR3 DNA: TGTGCCAGCAGCTTAGCCGGACTCTCTAGCACAGATACGCAGTATTTT. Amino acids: CASSLAGLSSTDTQYF.

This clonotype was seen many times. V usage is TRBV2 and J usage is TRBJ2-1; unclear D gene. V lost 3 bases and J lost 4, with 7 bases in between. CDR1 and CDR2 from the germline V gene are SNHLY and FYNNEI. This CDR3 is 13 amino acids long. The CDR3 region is CASSDDGYNEQFF. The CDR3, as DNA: TGTGCCAGCAGTGATGACGGTTACAATGAGCAGTTCTTC.

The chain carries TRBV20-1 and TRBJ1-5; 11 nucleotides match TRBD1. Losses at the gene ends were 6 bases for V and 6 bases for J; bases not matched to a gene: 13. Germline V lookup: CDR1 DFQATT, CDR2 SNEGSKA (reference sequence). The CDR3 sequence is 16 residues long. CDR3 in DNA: TGCAGTGCCGAAAGATGGGGACAGGGGGTAAGTCAGCCCCAGCATTTT. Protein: CSAERWGQGVSQPQHF.

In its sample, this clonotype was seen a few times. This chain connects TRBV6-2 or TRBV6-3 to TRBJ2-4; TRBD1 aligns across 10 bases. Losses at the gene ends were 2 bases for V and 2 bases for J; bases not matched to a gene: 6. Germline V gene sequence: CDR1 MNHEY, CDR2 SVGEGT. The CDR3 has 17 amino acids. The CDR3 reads CASSYPTGGATKNIQYF. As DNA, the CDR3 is TGTGCCAGCAGTTACCCGACAGGGGGCGCGACCAAAAACATTCAGTACTTC.

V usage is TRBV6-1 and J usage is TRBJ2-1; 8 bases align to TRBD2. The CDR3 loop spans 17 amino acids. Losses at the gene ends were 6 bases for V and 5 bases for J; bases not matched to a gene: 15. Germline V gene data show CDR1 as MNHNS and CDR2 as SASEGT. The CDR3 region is CASSRIPGTRRNNEQFF. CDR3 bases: TGTGCCAGCAGCCGAATTCCCGGGACTAGGAGAAACAATGAGCAGTTCTTC.

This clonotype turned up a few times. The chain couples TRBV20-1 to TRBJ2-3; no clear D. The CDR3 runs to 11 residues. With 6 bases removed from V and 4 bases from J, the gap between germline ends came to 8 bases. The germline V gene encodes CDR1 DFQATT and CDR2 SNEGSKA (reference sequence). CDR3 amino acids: CSAARSDTQYF. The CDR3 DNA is TGCAGTGCCGCCCGATCAGATACGCAGTATTTT.

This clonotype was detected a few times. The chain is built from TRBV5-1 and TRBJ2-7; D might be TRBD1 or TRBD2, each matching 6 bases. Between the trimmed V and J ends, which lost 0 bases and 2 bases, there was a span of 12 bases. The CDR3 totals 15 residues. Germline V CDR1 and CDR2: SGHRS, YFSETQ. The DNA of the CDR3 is TGCGCCAGCAGCTTGGGGAGGGGGATTACCTACGAGCAGTACTTC. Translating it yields CASSLGRGITYEQYF.

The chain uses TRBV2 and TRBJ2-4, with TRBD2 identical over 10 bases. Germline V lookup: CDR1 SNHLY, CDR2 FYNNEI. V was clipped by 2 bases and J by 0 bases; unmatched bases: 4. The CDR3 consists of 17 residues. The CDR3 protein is CASSELAGATAKNIQYF. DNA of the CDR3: TGTGCCAGCAGTGAACTAGCGGGAGCGACAGCCAAAAACATTCAGTACTTC.